A selection of T cell receptor beta chains follows, all from one sample in a study of T cells in Graves' hyperthyroidism and ophthalmopathy. TCRdb recomputed calls from the multiplex PCR reads with MiXCR, one row per CDR3 protein. The sample contains about 510,000 distinct CDR3 sequences, 13% to 15% of which appear only once. Specimen: blood. Receptors originate from a woman aged 35 to 49 with Graves' hyperthyroidism. CDR3s include the opening cysteine and the closing phenylalanine or tryptophan. The order of the fields is J gene, clone size, D gene, V gene, CDR3 DNA, CDR3 protein. A D gene is named only where the DNA matches it firmly. The size of a clone is reported for some rows only, either as once, few or many, or as a class for expanded clones.

>TRBJ2-7|many|-|TRBV15
TGTGCCACCAGCAGAGACCGAGGGGGGGCAGTTGGGAACGAGCAGTACTTC
CATSRDRGGAVGNEQYF
>TRBJ1-1|many|-|TRBV11-2
TGTGCCAGCAGCTCGGGACTAAGGAACACTGAAGCTTTCTTT
CASSSGLRNTEAFF
>TRBJ2-2|few|TRBD2|TRBV7-2
TGTGCCAGCAGCTTAGGAGCTAGCGGGAGGGTCGGGGAGCTGTTTTTT
CASSLGASGRVGELFF
>TRBJ2-7|many|-|TRBV29-1
TGCAGCGTTGCTCCCCCAGGCCGTTCCTACGAGCAGTACTTC
CSVAPPGRSYEQYF
>TRBJ2-6|-|TRBD2|TRBV19
TGTGCCAGTATTGCGGGGGGCTCTGGGGCCAACGTCCTGACTTTC
CASIAGGSGANVLTF
>TRBJ2-1|many|TRBD2|TRBV5-1
TGTGCCAGCAGCTTAGGATTAGCGGGGCTGAATGAGCAGTTCTTC
CASSLGLAGLNEQFF
>TRBJ2-3|few|-|TRBV5-1
TGCGCCAGCAGCTTGGCCGTAGGCCGGGGAGATACGCAGTATTTT
CASSLAVGRGDTQYF
>TRBJ1-6|few|-|TRBV2
TGTGCCAGCAGTTTAACGACAGCCGAAAAGCCCAGAGGCTCCTATAATTCACCCCTCCACTTT
CASSLTTAEKPRGSYNSPLHF
>TRBJ2-5|many|-|TRBV11-2
TGTGCCAGCAGTTTCGGGACTCTACAAGAGACCCAGTACTTC
CASSFGTLQETQYF
>TRBJ2-7|many|TRBD1|TRBV20-1
TGCAGTGCTGAAGCCGGGACAGGGTTCTACGAGCAGTACTTC
CSAEAGTGFYEQYF
>TRBJ2-5|many|-|TRBV30
TGTGCCTGGAGTGTTTTTGTGGAGACCCAGTACTTC
CAWSVFVETQYF
>TRBJ2-1|many|TRBD2|TRBV2
TGTGCCAGCAGTGATCCCACGAGGGGCGGGAGGACGGATGAGCAGTTCTTC
CASSDPTRGGRTDEQFF
>TRBJ1-5|-|-|TRBV18
TGTGCCAGCTCACCGGGGCCGGGGGATCAGCCCCAGCATTTT
CASSPGPGDQPQHF
>TRBJ2-7|few|TRBD2|TRBV7-9
TGTGCCAGCAGCACAACTTCTAGCGGTATGGATGGATCCTACGAGCAGTACTTC
CASSTTSSGMDGSYEQYF
>TRBJ1-4|few|-|TRBV6-1
TGTGCCACAAAAGGACTGACAACTAATGAAAAACTGTTTTTT
CATKGLTTNEKLFF
>TRBJ2-7|few|-|TRBV20-1
TGCAGTGCTAGAGATCTAGGTGCCTACGAGCAGTACTTC
CSARDLGAYEQYF
>TRBJ1-1|many|TRBD1|TRBV6-1
TGTGCCAGCAGTAGGGACAGGGTGAACACTGAAGCTTTCTTT
CASSRDRVNTEAFF
>TRBJ1-4|-|-|TRBV6-1
TGTGCCAGCACTGAGCCGGGGAGTTGGAATGAAAAACTGTTTTTT
CASTEPGSWNEKLFF
>TRBJ2-6|few|-|TRBV11-2
TGTGCCAGCAGCTTAAGTCGGTTAGATTCTGGGGCCAACGTCCTGACTTTC
CASSLSRLDSGANVLTF
>TRBJ2-7|few|-|TRBV9
TGTGCCAGCAGCGGAGGTGGGTCCTTAAGCTCCTACGAGCAGTACTTC
CASSGGGSLSSYEQYF
>TRBJ2-2|few|TRBD2|TRBV20-1
TGCAGTGCTAGGTCCGGGACTAGCGTAAGATTAACCGGGGAGCTGTTTTTT
CSARSGTSVRLTGELFF
>TRBJ2-7|many|-|TRBV2
TGTGCCAGCAGTGAAGCGGGCAGCTCCTACGAGCAGTACTTC
CASSEAGSSYEQYF
>TRBJ1-4|-|TRBD1|TRBV9
TGTGCCAGCAGCGTAGGACAGGGATGGGAAAAACTGTTTTTT
CASSVGQGWEKLFF
>TRBJ2-5|few|-|TRBV2
TGTGCCAGCAAAGGGGGGCCCCTCAGCCAAGAGACCCAGTACTTC
CASKGGPLSQETQYF
>TRBJ2-3|once|TRBD2|TRBV7-9
TGTGCCAGCAGCTTGGACGACTGGACTAGCGGGAGTATAGATACGCAGTATTTT
CASSLDDWTSGSIDTQYF
>TRBJ1-5|many|-|TRBV30
TGTGCCTGGAGTGCCGGAGACACTCGCAATCAGCCCCAGCATTTT
CAWSAGDTRNQPQHF
>TRBJ1-1|many|TRBD1|TRBV5-6
TGTGCCAGCAGCGACACAGGGGAGGGTGGCAACACTGAAGCTTTCTTT
CASSDTGEGGNTEAFF
>TRBJ2-1|many|TRBD2|TRBV27
TGTGCCAGCAGTGAGTTAGCGGGAGTATCCAATGAGCAGTTCTTC
CASSELAGVSNEQFF
>TRBJ1-1|many|-|TRBV12-3/TRBV12-4
TGTGCCAGCAGTTTAGGTCCCCCAGGGAGCGACACTGAAGCTTTCTTT
CASSLGPPGSDTEAFF
>TRBJ2-1|many|TRBD2|TRBV2
TGTGCCAGCAGTGAGGTGTCTAGCGGGAGTGAAGGGGGGTTCTTC
CASSEVSSGSEGGFF
>TRBJ2-1|-|-|TRBV7-8
TGTGCCAGCAGCCGCGGGACTTATGAGCAGTTCTTC
CASSRGTYEQFF
>TRBJ1-5|-|-|TRBV7-9
TGTGCCAGCAGCTCCATGGGGGATCAGCCCCAGCATTTT
CASSSMGDQPQHF